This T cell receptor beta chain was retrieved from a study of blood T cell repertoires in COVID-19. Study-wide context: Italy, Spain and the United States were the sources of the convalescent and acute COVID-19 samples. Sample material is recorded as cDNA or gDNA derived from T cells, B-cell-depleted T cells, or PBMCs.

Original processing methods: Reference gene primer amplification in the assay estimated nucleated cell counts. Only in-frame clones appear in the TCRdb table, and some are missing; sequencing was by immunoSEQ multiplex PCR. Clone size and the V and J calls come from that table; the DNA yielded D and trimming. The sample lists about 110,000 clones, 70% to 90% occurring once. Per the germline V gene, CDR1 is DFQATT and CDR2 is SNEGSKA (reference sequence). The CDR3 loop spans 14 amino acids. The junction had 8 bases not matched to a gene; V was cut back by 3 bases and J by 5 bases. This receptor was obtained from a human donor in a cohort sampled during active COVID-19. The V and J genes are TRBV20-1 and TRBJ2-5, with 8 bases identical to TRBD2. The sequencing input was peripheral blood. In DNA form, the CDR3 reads TGCAGTGCTAGTCCCCCGGGGGGGCTGGAGACCCAGTACTTC. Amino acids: CSASPPGGLETQYF.